Reported below is one T cell receptor (beta chain). Its antigen remains unidentified. 5'RACE template switching with UMIs generated TCR beta cDNA. TCRdb reprocessed the 5' RACE reads and keeps a single row for each CDR3 protein, giving no DNA. The sample holds 150,000 to 160,000 distinct CDR3 sequences. This sample is part of a study of T cells expressing NK-cell markers. Study in general: Seven donors tested HCMV-seropositive and one tested seronegative among the eight sequenced.

Study findings and constraints: Several donors likewise had their CD3+CD56-NKG2C+ fraction led by these clonotypes. Expanded clones of NKG2C+ T cells had an unclear HCMV specificity.

There are 18 residues in the CDR3. Germline values: CDR1 SGHAT, CDR2 FQNNGV. The gene calls are TRBV11-2 and TRBJ2-1; TCRdb returns TRBD2, unconfirmable since there is no DNA. The material sequenced was blood T cells: a sorted CD56 or NKG2C T cell subset, CD4+ or CD8+ T cells, or bulk PBMC T cells (not recorded which). This TCR was sampled from a woman in her 50s in good health. CDR3 amino acids: CASSLGLAGGPFYNEQFF.